Listed below are T cell receptor beta chains from one sample, sequenced in a study of vaccination effects on CD4 cells after COVID-19. Repertoires were generated with immunoSEQ multiplex PCR, while TCRdb's copy carries only in-frame clones and drops some. This sample has 35,000 to 50,000 clones, with 77% found just once. No antigen has been identified for these receptors. The material was CD4+ T cells from PBMCs cultured with HCoV-NL63 spike peptides, obtained before COVID-19 vaccination. These receptors all come from a human donor who received a COVID-19 vaccine. Both conserved end residues are part of each CDR3. The D gene is left open where the match is weak. Some rows have no size entry. The others give once, few or many, or a class for an expanded clone.

clone size	D gene	V gene	J gene	CDR3 protein	CDR3 DNA
-	-	TRBV12-3/TRBV12-4	TRBJ2-5	CASSFDPGETQYF	TGTGCCAGCAGTTTCGACCCTGGAGAGACCCAGTACTTC
-	TRBD1	TRBV12-5	TRBJ2-5	CASGMGQGTISQETQYF	TGTGCTAGTGGTATGGGACAGGGAACCATTTCCCAAGAGACCCAGTACTTC
-	TRBD2	TRBV5-1	TRBJ2-2	CASSLLAGETNTGELFF	TGCGCCAGCAGCTTACTAGCGGGGGAGACGAACACCGGGGAGCTGTTTTTT
once	-	TRBV30	TRBJ2-3	CAWSVPTDTQYF	TGTGCCTGGAGTGTTCCCACAGATACGCAGTATTTT
-	TRBD1	TRBV6-2/TRBV6-3	TRBJ1-1	CASSPDRGTEAFF	TGTGCCAGCAGTCCCGACAGGGGCACTGAAGCTTTCTTT
few	-	TRBV9	TRBJ1-5	CASSPSMGNQPQHF	TGTGCCAGCAGCCCCTCCATGGGCAATCAGCCCCAGCATTTT
-	TRBD2	TRBV7-3	TRBJ2-1	CASSRSSGVYNEQFF	TGTGCCAGCAGCCGTTCTAGCGGTGTCTACAATGAGCAGTTCTTC
once	TRBD2	TRBV5-4	TRBJ2-3	CASSLEGGGADTQYF	TGTGCCAGCAGCTTGGAAGGTGGGGGGGCAGATACGCAGTATTTT
-	TRBD1	TRBV7-2	TRBJ1-2	CASSLQGAKGYTF	TGTGCCAGCAGCTTACAGGGGGCAAAAGGCTACACCTTC
-	-	TRBV5-1	TRBJ2-3	CASSLLGRGTDTQYF	TGCGCCAGCAGCTTGTTGGGCAGGGGCACAGATACGCAGTATTTT
-	-	TRBV21-1	TRBJ2-2	CASSKTDRDAAGELFF	TGTGCCAGCAGCAAAACAGACAGGGATGCGGCCGGGGAGCTGTTTTTT
-	TRBD1	TRBV7-3	TRBJ1-2	CASSPGTGMSYGYTF	TGTGCCAGCAGCCCAGGGACAGGGATGAGCTATGGCTACACCTTC
-	-	TRBV28	TRBJ2-3	CASSPRIRQVITDTQYF	TGTGCCAGCAGTCCCCGCATAAGACAGGTGATCACAGATACGCAGTATTTT
-	-	TRBV4-1	TRBJ1-4	CASSQAGNTNEKLFF	TGCGCCAGCAGCCAAGCAGGGAATACTAATGAAAAACTGTTTTTT
-	-	TRBV6-6	TRBJ1-1	CASARLTTTEAFF	TGTGCCAGCGCGAGGCTAACGACGACTGAAGCTTTCTTT
-	TRBD1	TRBV28	TRBJ1-1	CASSPRTGRGTEAFF	TGTGCCAGCAGTCCCCGGACAGGGAGGGGCACTGAAGCTTTCTTT
-	-	TRBV12-3/TRBV12-4	TRBJ1-2	CASSLSEGYGYTF	TGTGCCAGCAGTTTATCAGAGGGATATGGCTACACCTTC
few	-	TRBV5-1	TRBJ1-6	CASSLGQESPLHF	TGCGCCAGCAGCTTGGGCCAGGAGTCACCCCTCCACTTT
-	-	TRBV30	TRBJ2-3	CAWNLGTDTQYF	TGTGCCTGGAACTTGGGCACAGATACGCAGTATTTT
-	TRBD2	TRBV4-2	TRBJ2-1	CASSQVLADSYNEQFF	TGTGCCAGCAGCCAAGTACTAGCGGACTCCTACAATGAGCAGTTCTTC
-	-	TRBV24-1	TRBJ2-1	CATSDPTGWRVDEQFF	TGTGCCACCAGTGATCCCACAGGGTGGAGAGTCGATGAGCAGTTCTTC
-	TRBD2	TRBV5-1	TRBJ2-3	CASSQPSGGGTDTQYF	TGCGCCAGCAGCCAACCAAGCGGGGGGGGCACAGATACGCAGTATTTT
-	-	TRBV30	TRBJ1-2	CAWRNRFPANYGYTF	TGTGCCTGGAGAAACAGGTTCCCAGCTAACTATGGCTACACCTTC
-	TRBD1	TRBV5-5	TRBJ1-2	CASSVGQVYGYTF	TGTGCCAGCAGCGTGGGACAGGTCTATGGCTACACCTTC
-	TRBD1	TRBV6-5	TRBJ1-6	CASIPGQAWGSPLHF	TGTGCCAGCATTCCCGGACAGGCTTGGGGTTCACCCCTCCACTTT
-	-	TRBV19	TRBJ2-3	CASNRGATADTQYF	TGTGCCAGTAATCGGGGGGCTACGGCAGATACGCAGTATTTT
-	-	TRBV5-1	TRBJ1-1	CASRSLGGGMNTEAFF	TGCGCCAGCAGGAGTTTAGGAGGGGGAATGAACACTGAAGCTTTCTTT
-	-	TRBV2	TRBJ1-1	CASSGSGNTEAFF	TGTGCCAGCAGTGGGTCAGGGAACACTGAAGCTTTCTTT
few	-	TRBV7-3	TRBJ2-1	CASSWGARAYNEQFF	TGTGCCAGCAGCTGGGGCGCCAGGGCCTACAATGAGCAGTTCTTC
-	TRBD1	TRBV28	TRBJ2-3	CASSLVGQYTDTQYF	TGTGCCAGCAGTTTGGTGGGACAGTACACAGATACGCAGTATTTT
-	-	TRBV4-3	TRBJ1-3	CASSQDFARVSGNTIYF	TGCGCCAGCAGCCAAGATTTTGCACGGGTCTCTGGAAACACCATATATTTT
-	-	TRBV4-1	TRBJ1-5	CASSQDVTYDQPQHF	TGCGCCAGCAGCCAAGACGTGACATATGATCAGCCCCAGCATTTT
once	-	TRBV28	TRBJ1-3	CASSPRGSGNTIYF	TGTGCCAGCAGTCCCCGCGGCTCTGGAAACACCATATATTTT
-	-	TRBV2	TRBJ1-1	CASKPRQITEAFF	TGTGCCAGCAAGCCACGACAGATCACTGAAGCTTTCTTT
-	-	TRBV7-2	TRBJ2-5	CASSLVRETQYF	TGTGCCAGCAGCTTAGTGCGGGAGACCCAGTACTTC
-	-	TRBV7-2	TRBJ1-4	CASSPTPDRNEKLFF	TGTGCCAGCAGTCCCACACCAGACAGAAATGAAAAACTGTTTTTT
-	-	TRBV4-3	TRBJ2-3	CASSQAEVGADTQYF	TGCGCCAGCAGCCAAGCTGAGGTGGGGGCAGATACGCAGTATTTT
-	-	TRBV2	TRBJ1-6	CASSDLGGGSPLHF	TGTGCCAGCAGTGATTTAGGGGGAGGCTCACCCCTCCACTTT
-	-	TRBV6-5	TRBJ1-5	CASIPGPSFNQPQHF	TGTGCCAGCATCCCGGGACCCTCCTTCAATCAGCCCCAGCATTTT
once	TRBD1	TRBV30	TRBJ2-2	CAWSVRGQGGGELFF	TGTGCCTGGAGTGTCCGCGGACAGGGCGGCGGGGAGCTGTTTTTT
-	-	TRBV2	TRBJ1-1	CASSGWGNTEAFF	TGTGCCAGCAGTGGCTGGGGGAACACTGAAGCTTTCTTT
-	TRBD1	TRBV5-1	TRBJ2-1	CASSLWTGVNEQFF	TGCGCCAGCAGCTTGTGGACAGGGGTCAATGAGCAGTTCTTC
-	TRBD2	TRBV7-9	TRBJ2-5	CASSPGLAEETQYF	TGTGCCAGCAGCCCTGGACTAGCGGAAGAGACCCAGTACTTC